The T cell receptor (beta chain) described here comes from a study of Ad26.COV2.S vaccination and SARS-CoV-2 variants. Background on the study: Intramuscular Ad26.COV2.S doses were given once or twice, 56 days apart.

The protocol was immunoSEQ multiplex PCR, while the TCRdb copy is restricted to in-frame clones and leaves out a portion. The data show roughly 350,000 clones, around 89% seen once. Treatment specified: approximately 18 received Ad26.COV2.S at low or high dose, single or two shots; roughly five received placebo; per-sample allocation not given. It was on day 63 after the first vaccine or placebo injection that samples were taken. This vaccine is an Ad26 vector that expresses the Wuhan-strain SARS-CoV-2 spike. Germline V gives CDR1 SGHAT, CDR2 FQNNGV. Unmatched junction bases numbered 5, after V lost 5 bases and J lost 4 bases. There are 13 residues in the CDR3.

The receptor comes from a person aged 18 to 65 who received the Ad26.COV2.S COVID-19 vaccine or a placebo. The input for sequencing was peripheral blood, taken in a trial of Ad26.COV2.S vaccine versus placebo. The chain links TRBV11-2 to TRBJ2-7; 7 bases are shared with TRBD1. The CDR3 DNA reads TGTGCCAGCAGCCCCACAGGGGAGTACGAGCAGTACTTC. It encodes CASSPTGEYEQYF. The full variable domain, rest sourced from reference TRBV11-2 and TRBJ2-7, is EAGVAQSPRYKIIEKRQSVAFWCNPISGHATLYWYQQILGQGPKLLIQFQNNGVVDDSQLPKDRFSAERLKGVDSTLKIQPAKLEDSAVYLCASSPTGEYEQYFGPGTRLTVT.